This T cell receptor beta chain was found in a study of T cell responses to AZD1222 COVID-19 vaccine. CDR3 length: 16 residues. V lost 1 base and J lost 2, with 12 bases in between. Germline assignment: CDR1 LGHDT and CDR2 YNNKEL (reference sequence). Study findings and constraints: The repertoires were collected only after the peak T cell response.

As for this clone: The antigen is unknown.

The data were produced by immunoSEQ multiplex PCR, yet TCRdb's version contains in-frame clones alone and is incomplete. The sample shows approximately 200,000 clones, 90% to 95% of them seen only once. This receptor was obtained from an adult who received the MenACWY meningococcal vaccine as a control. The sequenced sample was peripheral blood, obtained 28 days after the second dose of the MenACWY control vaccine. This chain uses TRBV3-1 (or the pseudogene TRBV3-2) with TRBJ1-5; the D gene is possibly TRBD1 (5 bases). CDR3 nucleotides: TGTGCCAGCAGCCAAGGGGGGATGTTGGGCAATCAGCCCCAGCATTTT. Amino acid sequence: CASSQGGMLGNQPQHF.